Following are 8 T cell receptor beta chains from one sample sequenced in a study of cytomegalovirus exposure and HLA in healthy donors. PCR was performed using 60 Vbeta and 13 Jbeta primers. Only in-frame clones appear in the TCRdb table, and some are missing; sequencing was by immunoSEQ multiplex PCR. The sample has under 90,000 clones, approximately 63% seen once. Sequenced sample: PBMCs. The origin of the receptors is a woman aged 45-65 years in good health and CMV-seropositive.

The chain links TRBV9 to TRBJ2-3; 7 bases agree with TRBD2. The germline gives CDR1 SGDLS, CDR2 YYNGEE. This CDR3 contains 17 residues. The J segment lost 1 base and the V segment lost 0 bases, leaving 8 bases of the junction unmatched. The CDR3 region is CASSVASSGAGTDTQYF. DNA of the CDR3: TGTGCCAGCAGCGTAGCTTCTAGCGGTGCGGGCACAGATACGCAGTATTTT.

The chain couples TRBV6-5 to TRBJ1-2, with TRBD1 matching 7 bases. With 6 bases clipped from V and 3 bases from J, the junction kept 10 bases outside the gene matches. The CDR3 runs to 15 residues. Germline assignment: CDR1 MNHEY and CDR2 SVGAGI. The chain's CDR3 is CASSDQGVGDYGYTF. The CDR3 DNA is TGTGCCAGCAGCGACCAGGGGGTAGGGGACTATGGCTACACCTTC.

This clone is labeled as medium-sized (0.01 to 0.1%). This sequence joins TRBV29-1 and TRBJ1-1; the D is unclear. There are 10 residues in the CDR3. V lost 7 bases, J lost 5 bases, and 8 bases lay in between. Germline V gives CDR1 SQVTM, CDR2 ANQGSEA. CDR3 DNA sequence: TGCAGCGGCGGCCGGACTGAAGCTTTCTTT. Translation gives CSGGRTEAFF.

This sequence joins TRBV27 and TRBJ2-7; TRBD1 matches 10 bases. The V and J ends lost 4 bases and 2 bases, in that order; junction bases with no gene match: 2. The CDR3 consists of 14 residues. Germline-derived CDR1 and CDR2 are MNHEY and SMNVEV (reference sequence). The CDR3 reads CASSYGQGAYEQYF. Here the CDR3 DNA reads TGTGCCAGCAGTTACGGACAGGGGGCCTACGAGCAGTACTTC.

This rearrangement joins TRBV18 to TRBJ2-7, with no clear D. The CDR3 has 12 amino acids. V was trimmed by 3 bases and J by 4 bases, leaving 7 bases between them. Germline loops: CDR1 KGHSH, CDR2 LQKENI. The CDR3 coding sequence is TGTGCCAGCTCACCTAACTATTACGAGCAGTACTTC. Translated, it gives CASSPNYYEQYF.

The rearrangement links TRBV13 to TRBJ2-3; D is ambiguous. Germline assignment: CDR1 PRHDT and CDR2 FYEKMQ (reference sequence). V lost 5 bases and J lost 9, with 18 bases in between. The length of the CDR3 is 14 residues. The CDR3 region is CASSGQAHLGTQYF. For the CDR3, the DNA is TGTGCCAGCAGCGGTCAAGCGCATCTCGGGACGCAGTATTTT.

CDR3: CASSVTGETEAFF. CDR3 nucleotides: TGCGCCAGCAGCGTAACAGGGGAAACTGAAGCTTTCTTT. This chain joins TRBV5-1 and TRBJ1-1; TRBD1 aligns across 7 bases. There are 13 residues in the CDR3. Germline loops: CDR1 SGHRS, CDR2 YFSETQ. V was pared by 4 bases and J by 5 bases, with 5 bases of the junction left unmatched.

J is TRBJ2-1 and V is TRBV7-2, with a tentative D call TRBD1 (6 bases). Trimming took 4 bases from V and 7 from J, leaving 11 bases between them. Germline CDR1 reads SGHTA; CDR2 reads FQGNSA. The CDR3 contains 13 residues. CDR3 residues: CASSSNRENEQFF. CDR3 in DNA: TGTGCCAGCAGCTCAAACAGGGAGAATGAGCAGTTCTTC.